These 10 T cell receptor beta chains share one sample of origin, sequenced in a study of human T cells and chemical hapten exposure. Time point reported: patch test 1, 2 weeks after DPC sensitization. As for treatment: therapeutic diphenylcyclopropenone sensitization with weekly scalp DPC. TCRdb fed the RACE reads into MiXCR, producing one record per CDR3 protein. The top ten clones hold 4% to 5.5% of a sample with about 82,000 distinct CDR3 sequences, approximately 11% of them seen once. The specimen was whole blood, collected in connection with sensitization to the hapten diphenylcyclopropenone (DPC). The source of these receptors is a woman between 50 and 59 years old with alopecia areata. Some clones in this sample may be carry-over from other donors' samples.

The CDR3 protein is CASSLAGVGEKLFF. Written as DNA, the CDR3 is TGCGCCAGCAGCTTGGCAGGGGTTGGTGAAAAACTGTTTTTT. This chain links TRBV5-1 with TRBJ1-4, with a weak D call TRBD1 (6 bases). Between the trimmed V and J ends, which lost 0 bases and 7 bases, there was a span of 10 bases. Germline loops: CDR1 SGHRS, CDR2 YFSETQ. This CDR3 is 14 amino acids long.

The V and J genes are TRBV29-1 and TRBJ2-3; D is perhaps TRBD1 (5 bases). V lost 4 bases, J lost 2 bases, and 7 bases lay in between. This CDR3 is 12 amino acids long. From germline, CDR1 is SQVTM and CDR2 ANQGSEA. The CDR3 protein is CSVGQNTDTQYF. CDR3 nucleotide sequence: TGCAGCGTTGGACAGAACACAGATACGCAGTATTTT.

The chain employs TRBV20-1 and TRBJ2-1; unclear D gene. Germline values: CDR1 DFQATT, CDR2 SNEGSKA (reference sequence). The CDR3 consists of 11 residues. Trimming removed 3 bases at V and 10 bases at J, with 10 bases between. The CDR3 nucleotides are TGCAGTGCTAGTTTGGACGAGGAGCAGTTCTTC. It encodes CSASLDEEQFF.

This clonotype was detected a few times. The final CDR3 position lacks the conserved phenylalanine or tryptophan, pointing to a likely read error. The CDR3 nucleotides are TGTGCCAGCTCACCACCACCCCTGGACACCATATATCTT. Its translation: CASSPPPLDTIYL. The chain has TRBV18 and TRBJ1-3, with D uncertain. Trimming removed 0 bases at V and 8 bases at J, with 8 bases between. The CDR3 runs 13 residues. CDR1 and CDR2 from the germline V gene are KGHSH and LQKENI.

This clonotype was counted ten times or more. The chain uses TRBV7-2 and TRBJ1-2, with unresolved D. The CDR3 runs 12 residues. V was cut by 11 bases and J by 1 base, with 11 bases left in between. In germline, CDR1 is SGHTA, CDR2 FQGNSA. The CDR3 loop reads CAQSGNNYGYTF. The CDR3 DNA is TGTGCCCAGTCTGGGAATAACTATGGCTACACCTTC.

The gene calls are TRBV5-5 and TRBJ1-1; 8 bases fit TRBD1. The V and J ends lost 2 bases and 3 bases, in that order; junction bases with no gene match: 3. This CDR3 is built from 14 residues. Germline values: CDR1 SGHKS, CDR2 YYEKEE (reference sequence). CDR3 sequence reads: CASSFGTGYTEAFF. The CDR3 bases are TGTGCCAGCAGCTTCGGGACAGGTTACACTGAAGCTTTCTTT.

V usage is TRBV30 and J usage is TRBJ2-3, with D possibly matching TRBD2 (6 bases). V was trimmed by 8 bases and J by 0 bases, leaving 15 bases between them. Germline CDR1 and CDR2: GTSNPN and SVGIG (reference sequence). The CDR3 has 14 residues. DNA of the CDR3: TGTGCCCTTCGGAGCGGGTCTAGCACAGATACGCAGTATTTT. Translating gives CALRSGSSTDTQYF.

The chain uses TRBV7-2 and TRBJ2-7; TRBD2 matches 12 bases. This CDR3 has 15 residues. The V segment lost 4 bases and the J segment 4 bases; nucleotides outside the gene matches: 5. Germline loops: CDR1 SGHTA, CDR2 FQGNSA. DNA of the CDR3: TGTGCCAGCAGCTCATCTAGCGGGGGGGCGTACGAGCAGTACTTC. Translated, it gives CASSSSSGGAYEQYF.

This clonotype was counted ten times or more. The chain recombines TRBV9 with TRBJ2-1; D ambiguous. Trimming stripped 0 bases from V and 5 bases from J, with 3 bases between. Looked up from germline, CDR1 is SGDLS and CDR2 is YYNGEE. This CDR3 is 12 amino acids long. CDR3 sequence reads: CASSVGNNEQFF. The CDR3 nucleotides are TGTGCCAGCAGCGTAGGGAACAATGAGCAGTTCTTC.

This chain joins TRBV30 and TRBJ2-7; 8 bases align to TRBD2. J gave up 0 bases and V 2 bases, and 3 bases lay outside the gene matches. Germline CDR1 is GTSNPN and CDR2 is SVGIG (reference sequence). This CDR3 is 14 amino acids long. The CDR3, as DNA: TGTGCCTGGAGTCGGGGGGGAAGCTCCTACGAGCAGTACTTC. Protein product: CAWSRGGSSYEQYF. Together with reference TRBV30 and TRBJ2-7, the CDR3 gives the full variable domain: SQTIHQWPATLVQPVGSPLSLECTVEGTSNPNLYWYRQAAGRGLQLLFYSVGIGQISSEVPQNLSASRPQDRQFILSSKKLLLSDSGFYLCAWSRGGSSYEQYFGPGTRLTVT.